A selection of T cell receptor beta chains follows, all from one sample in a study of cytomegalovirus exposure and HLA in healthy donors. Data came from immunoSEQ multiplex PCR; TCRdb stores just in-frame clones and leaves some out. The table has fewer than 65,000 clones, about 90% seen once; the top ten hold around 1.5%. The sequenced material came from PBMCs. Source of these receptors: a man aged 18-30 years in good health and CMV-seronegative. The CDR3 runs from the conserved cysteine through the conserved F or W. D genes are given only for firm matches. Size is stated for part of the rows, as once, few or many counts, or as a class when the clone is expanded.

>TRBJ1-1|TRBV29-1|-|-
TGCAGCGTGGACGACGGGACACTGAACACTGAAGCTTTCTTT
CSVDDGTLNTEAFF
>TRBJ2-2|TRBV2|-|-
TGTGCCAGCAGTGAATCAAACACCGGGGAGCTGTTTTTT
CASSESNTGELFF
>TRBJ2-7|TRBV11-3|-|-
TGTGCCAGCAGCCTCAGGGTGGGGTACGAGCAGTACTTC
CASSLRVGYEQYF
>TRBJ1-2|TRBV28|-|-
TGTGCCAGCAGGGGGTGGGGGGATGACTACACCTTC
CASRGWGDDYTF
>TRBJ2-1|TRBV6-5|-|-
TGTGCGATCAGAGGGGGACGCTACAATGAGCAGTTCTTC
CAIRGGRYNEQFF
>TRBJ2-3|TRBV5-1|-|TRBD2
TGCGCCAGCAGCTCGGGACTATACACAGATACGCAGTATTTT
CASSSGLYTDTQYF
>TRBJ1-4|TRBV28|-|-
TGTGCCAGCAGTTTCGACAGGCCTGCAACTAATGAAAAACTGTTTTTT
CASSFDRPATNEKLFF
>TRBJ2-5|TRBV5-1|-|TRBD1
TGCGCCAGCAGCTTGTGGGACAGAGAGACCCAGTACTTC
CASSLWDRETQYF
>TRBJ2-7|TRBV30|-|-
TGTGCCTGGAGTGTGTTAGGGGCCGAGCAGTACTTC
CAWSVLGAEQYF
>TRBJ1-2|TRBV29-1|-|-
TGCAGCGTCGAGGGGGGGAGAGGCTATGGCTACACCTTC
CSVEGGRGYGYTF
>TRBJ2-1|TRBV12-5|-|TRBD1
TGTGCTAGTGGTTACAGGGGCAATGAGCAGTTCTTC
CASGYRGNEQFF
>TRBJ1-1|TRBV19|-|-
TGTGCCAGTAAACGGGGTAGCACTGAAGCTTTCTTT
CASKRGSTEAFF
>TRBJ2-7|TRBV2|-|-
TGTGCCAGCAGGTTAGACCGGGGGTCCTACGAGCAGTACTTC
CASRLDRGSYEQYF
>TRBJ2-7|TRBV7-9|-|-
TGTGCCAGCAGCTCGTACACCTCCTACGAGCAGTACTTC
CASSSYTSYEQYF
>TRBJ2-7|TRBV7-6|-|TRBD2
TGTGCCAGCAGCCCGCGGACTAGCGGGGGGCTCTACGAGCAGTACTTC
CASSPRTSGGLYEQYF
>TRBJ1-4|TRBV5-1|-|TRBD1
TGCGCCAGCAGCTTGAGACAGGGGGATGAAAAACTGTTTTTT
CASSLRQGDEKLFF
>TRBJ1-1|TRBV7-9|-|TRBD1
TGTGCCAGCAGCTCAGGACAGGGGTCGACTGAAGCTTTCTTT
CASSSGQGSTEAFF
>TRBJ1-4|TRBV30|-|-
TGTGCCTGGGACACCTATGAAAAACTGTTTTTT
CAWDTYEKLFF
>TRBJ2-2|TRBV4-2|once|TRBD2
TGTGCCAGCAGCATTAGCGGGTATGACACCGGGGAGCTGTTTTTT
CASSISGYDTGELFF
>TRBJ2-4|TRBV14|-|TRBD1
TGTGCCAGCAGCCCGACAGGGGGGGTCGGCATTCAGTACTTC
CASSPTGGVGIQYF
>TRBJ2-1|TRBV30|-|TRBD2
TGTGCCTGGGGTCTCGGGCGGGGGGGCTACAATGAGCAGTTCTTC
CAWGLGRGGYNEQFF
>TRBJ2-3|TRBV5-1|-|TRBD2
TGCGCCAGCAGCTCAAGCCTAGCGGGGGGGCAATATACGCAGTATTTT
CASSSSLAGGQYTQYF
>TRBJ1-1|TRBV6-4|-|-
TGTGCCAGCAGTGACTCCAGCGGGGGTGAAGCTTTCTTT
CASSDSSGGEAFF
>TRBJ1-6|TRBV28|-|TRBD1
TGTGCCAGCAGTCCTCAGGGGGCAAGTTATAATTCACCCCTCCACTTT
CASSPQGASYNSPLHF
>TRBJ2-3|TRBV7-9|-|-
TGTGCCAGCAGCTTAGAGGGGACAGATACGCAGTATTTT
CASSLEGTDTQYF
>TRBJ2-5|TRBV7-2|once|TRBD2
TGTGCCAGCACCGGCGGGGGGGCCATCGAAGAGACCCAGTACTTC
CASTGGGAIEETQYF
>TRBJ2-5|TRBV5-1|-|TRBD1
TGCGCCAGCAGCTTGGGACAGGGCCAAGAGACCCAGTACTTC
CASSLGQGQETQYF
>TRBJ2-1|TRBV11-2|-|-
TGTGCCAGCAGCTCTAGGGGAAGTGCCTACAATGAGCAGTTCTTC
CASSSRGSAYNEQFF
>TRBJ1-1|TRBV25-1|-|TRBD1
TGTGCCAGCGGTGCGGGACAGTTGAACACTGAAGCTTTCTTT
CASGAGQLNTEAFF
>TRBJ2-7|TRBV11-3|-|TRBD1
TGTGCCAGCAGCTTAGCGGGGACAGGGGCCTACGAGCAGTACTTC
CASSLAGTGAYEQYF
>TRBJ1-2|TRBV4-1|-|-
TGCGCCAGCAGCCAAGTTAACAACCTCTATGGCTACACCTTC
CASSQVNNLYGYTF
>TRBJ2-7|TRBV11-1|once|-
TGTGCCAGCAGCCCCTGGGACACCTACGAGCAGTACTTC
CASSPWDTYEQYF
>TRBJ1-1|TRBV6-7|-|-
TGTGCCAGGGCGGCCCGAGTTGGGACTGAAGCTTTCTTT
CARAARVGTEAFF
>TRBJ2-1|TRBV7-9|-|-
TGTGCCAGCAGCGCGGAGGACGCGAGCTCCTACAATGAGCAGTTCTTC
CASSAEDASSYNEQFF
>TRBJ2-5|TRBV5-1|once|-
TGCGCCAGCAGCTCCTCCGGGGACCAAGAGACCCAGTACTTC
CASSSSGDQETQYF
>TRBJ2-5|TRBV2|-|TRBD2
TGTGCCAGCGGACTAGCACGGGAGACCCAGTACTTC
CASGLARETQYF
>TRBJ2-1|TRBV7-6|-|-
TGTGCCAGCAGCCCTGAAGTGGCTTATGAGCAGTTCTTC
CASSPEVAYEQFF
>TRBJ2-1|TRBV30|-|-
TGTGCCTGGAGTAGGGGGGGCAATGAGCAGTTCTTC
CAWSRGGNEQFF
>TRBJ1-2|TRBV9|-|TRBD1
TGTGCCAGCAGCTCCGGGACAGGGAGCGAGGATGGCTACACCTTC
CASSSGTGSEDGYTF
>TRBJ1-5|TRBV6-1|-|TRBD1
TGTGCCAGCAGCCGGGACAGCCTTAGCAATCAGCCCCAGCATTTT
CASSRDSLSNQPQHF
>TRBJ2-5|TRBV7-8|-|TRBD2
TGTGCCAGCAGCTCGGTTGGCGGGGGGGCCGTCCCAGAGACCCAGTACTTC
CASSSVGGGAVPETQYF
>TRBJ2-1|TRBV29-1|-|-
TGCAGCGTTATGAAGAGCTCCTACAATGAGCAGTTCTTC
CSVMKSSYNEQFF
>TRBJ1-2|TRBV4-1|-|TRBD1
TGCGCCAGCAGCCAAGAGGGGACAGGAAGGGCCTATGGCTACACCTTC
CASSQEGTGRAYGYTF
>TRBJ1-1|TRBV18|-|TRBD1
TGTGCCAGCTCACTCGGGACAGCCGAACCTGGAGCTTTCTTT
CASSLGTAEPGAFF
>TRBJ2-7|TRBV6-1|-|TRBD1
TGTGCCAGCAGTACCCGGACAGGGAACGAGCAGTACTTC
CASSTRTGNEQYF
>TRBJ1-2|TRBV6-6|-|TRBD1
TGTGCCAGCAGCCCGGGACAGGGGGACTATGGCTACACCTTC
CASSPGQGDYGYTF
>TRBJ2-1|TRBV5-1|-|-
TGCGCCAGCAGCTTCGGACTCATTAATGAGCAGTTCTTC
CASSFGLINEQFF
>TRBJ2-7|TRBV18|-|TRBD1
TGTGCCAGCTCACCGGGACAGGGCGGGCTCTACGAGCAGTACTTC
CASSPGQGGLYEQYF
>TRBJ1-1|TRBV9|-|TRBD1
TGTGCCAGCGGGTTAGGACAGGGCCCTGGAGGGACTTTCTTT
CASGLGQGPGGTFF
>TRBJ1-2|TRBV11-2|-|-
TGTGCCAGCAGCTTAGGAAGGGGCGCGGATGGCTACACCTTC
CASSLGRGADGYTF
>TRBJ2-3|TRBV6-5|-|-
TGTGCCAGCAGTTATCCTAGCGAACATACGCAGTATTTT
CASSYPSEHTQYF
>TRBJ1-1|TRBV27|-|-
TGTGCCAGCAGTCCGAATACAGGGAACACTGAAGCTTTCTTT
CASSPNTGNTEAFF
>TRBJ2-3|TRBV4-1|once|-
TGCGCCAGCAGCCAAGATATGCGGGGCCCTAGCACAGATACGCAGTATTTT
CASSQDMRGPSTDTQYF
>TRBJ1-5|TRBV23-1|-|-
TGCGCCAGCAGTCAATCGACAGACAATCAGCCCCAGCATTTT
CASSQSTDNQPQHF
>TRBJ2-7|TRBV6-1|-|TRBD1
TGTGCCAGCAGTGAAGGTCCAGGGGGCGCGGCCTACGAGCAGTACTTC
CASSEGPGGAAYEQYF
>TRBJ2-1|TRBV7-9|once|TRBD2
TGTGCCAGCAGCTTTCGCGGGAGCTCCTACAATGAGCAGTTCTTC
CASSFRGSSYNEQFF
>TRBJ1-2|TRBV30|-|-
TGTGCTTCGAGCGCCTCGGGCTATGGCTACACCTTC
CASSASGYGYTF